This TCR beta chain was obtained from a study of OX40 agonist ivuxolimab in advanced cancers. J gave up 5 bases and V 2 bases, and 8 bases lay outside the gene matches. Germline CDR1 reads SGDLS; CDR2 reads YYNGEE. The CDR3 spans 15 residues. Sequenced by immunoSEQ multiplex PCR; TCRdb stores in-frame clones only, minus some. The sample contains nearly 110,000 clones, 80% to 95% of which appear only once. On this clone itself: Its specificity is not known.

General observations from the study: CD4+ T cells averaged fewer expanded clones than CD8+ T cells. Dosing at 0.1 to 3.0 mg/kg was accompanied by clonal expansion of CD4+ and CD8+ blood T cells by week 6.

The chain links TRBV9 to TRBJ2-7, with TRBD1 matching over 9 bases. Sequences were derived from CD4+ or CD8+ T cells sorted from blood, sampled in a trial of the OX40 agonist ivuxolimab. The receptor's source is an adult with an advanced solid tumor such as melanoma, head and neck, liver or kidney cancer. The CDR3 region has the DNA TGTGCCAGCAGCGTGGTAGACAGGGGGGTGGACGAGCAGTACTTC. Translating it yields CASSVVDRGVDEQYF.